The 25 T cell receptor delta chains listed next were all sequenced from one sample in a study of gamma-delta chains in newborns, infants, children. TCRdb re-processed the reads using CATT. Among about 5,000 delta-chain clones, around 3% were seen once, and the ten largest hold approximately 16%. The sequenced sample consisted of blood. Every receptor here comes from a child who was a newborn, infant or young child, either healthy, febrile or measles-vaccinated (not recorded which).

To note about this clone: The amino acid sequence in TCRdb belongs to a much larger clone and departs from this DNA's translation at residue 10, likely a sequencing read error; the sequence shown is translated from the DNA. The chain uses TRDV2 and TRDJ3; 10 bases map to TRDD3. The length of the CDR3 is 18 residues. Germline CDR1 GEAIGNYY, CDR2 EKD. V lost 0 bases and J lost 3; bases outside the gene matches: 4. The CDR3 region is CACDTVTGGCWDTRQMFF. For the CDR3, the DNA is TGTGCCTGTGACACCGTTACTGGGGGATGCTGGGACACCCGACAGATGTTTTTC.

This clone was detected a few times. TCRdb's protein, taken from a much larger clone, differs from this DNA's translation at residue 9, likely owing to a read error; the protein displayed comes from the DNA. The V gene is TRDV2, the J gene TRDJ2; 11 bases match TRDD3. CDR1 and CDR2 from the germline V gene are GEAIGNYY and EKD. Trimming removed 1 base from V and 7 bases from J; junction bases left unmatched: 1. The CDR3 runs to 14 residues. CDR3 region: CACDTGGYGAQLFF. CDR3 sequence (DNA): TGTGCCTGTGACACTGGGGGATACGGAGCACAACTCTTCTTT.

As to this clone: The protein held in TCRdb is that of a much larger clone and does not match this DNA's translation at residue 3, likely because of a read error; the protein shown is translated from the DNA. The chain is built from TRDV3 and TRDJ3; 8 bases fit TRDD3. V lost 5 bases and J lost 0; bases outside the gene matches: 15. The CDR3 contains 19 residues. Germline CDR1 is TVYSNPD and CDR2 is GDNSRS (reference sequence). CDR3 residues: CALHLLGGESSWDTRQMFF. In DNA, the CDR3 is TGTGCCCTTCACTTACTGGGGGGTGAGAGCTCCTGGGACACCCGACAGATGTTTTTC.

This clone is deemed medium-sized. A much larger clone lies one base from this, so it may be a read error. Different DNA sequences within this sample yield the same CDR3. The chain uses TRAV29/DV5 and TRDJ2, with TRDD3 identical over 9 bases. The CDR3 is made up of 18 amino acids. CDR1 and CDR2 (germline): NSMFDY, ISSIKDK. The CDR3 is CAASAGDVLGDLTAQLFF. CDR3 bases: TGCGCAGCAAGCGCGGGGGACGTACTGGGGGATTTGACAGCACAACTCTTCTTT.

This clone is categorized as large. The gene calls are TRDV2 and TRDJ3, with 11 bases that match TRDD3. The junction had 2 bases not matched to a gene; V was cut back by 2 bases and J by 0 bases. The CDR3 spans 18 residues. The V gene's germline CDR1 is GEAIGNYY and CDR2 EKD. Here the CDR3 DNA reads TGTGCCTGTGACAATACTGGGGGATACTCCTGGGACACCCGACAGATGTTTTTC. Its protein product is CACDNTGGYSWDTRQMFF.

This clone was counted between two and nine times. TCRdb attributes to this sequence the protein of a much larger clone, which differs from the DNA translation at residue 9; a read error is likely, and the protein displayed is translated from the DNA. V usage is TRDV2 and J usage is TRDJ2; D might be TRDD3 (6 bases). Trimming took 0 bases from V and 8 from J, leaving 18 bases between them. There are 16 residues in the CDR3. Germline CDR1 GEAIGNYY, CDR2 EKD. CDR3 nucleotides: TGTGCCTGTGACACCGGAGGGGATGCGTTCTCCGCACAACTCTTCTTT. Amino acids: CACDTGGDAFSAQLFF.

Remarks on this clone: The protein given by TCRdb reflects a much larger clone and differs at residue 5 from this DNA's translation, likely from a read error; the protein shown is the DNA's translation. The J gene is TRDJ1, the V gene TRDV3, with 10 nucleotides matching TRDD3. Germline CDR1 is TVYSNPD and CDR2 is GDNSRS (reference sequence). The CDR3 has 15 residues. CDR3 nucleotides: TGTGCATTGTCCCTCCTACGGGGCTGGGGGATAAAACTCATCTTT. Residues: CALSLLRGWGIKLIF.

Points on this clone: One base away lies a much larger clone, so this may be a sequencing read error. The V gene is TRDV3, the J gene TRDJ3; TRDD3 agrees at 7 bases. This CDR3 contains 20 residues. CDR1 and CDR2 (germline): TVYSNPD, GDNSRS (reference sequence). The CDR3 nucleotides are TGTGCCTCTTCTAGTACTGGGGATTTAACGAGCTCCCGGGACACCCGACAGATGTTTTTC. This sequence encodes CASSSTGDLTSSRDTRQMFF.

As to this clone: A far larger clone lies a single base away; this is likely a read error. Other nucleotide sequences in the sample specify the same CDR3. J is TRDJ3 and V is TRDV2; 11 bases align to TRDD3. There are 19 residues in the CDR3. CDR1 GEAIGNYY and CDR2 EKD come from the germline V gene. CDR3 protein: CACDTVGDTSSWDTRQMFF. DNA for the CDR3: TGTGCCTGTGACACCGTGGGGGATACGAGCTCCTGGGACACCCGACAGATGTTCTTC.

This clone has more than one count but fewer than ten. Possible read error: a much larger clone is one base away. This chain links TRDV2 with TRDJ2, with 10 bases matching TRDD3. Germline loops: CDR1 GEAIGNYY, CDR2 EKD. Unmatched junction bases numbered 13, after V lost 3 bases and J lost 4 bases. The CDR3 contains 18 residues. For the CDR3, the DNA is TGTGCCTGTGACGTACTGGGGGATGGGAAAGCTTCGACAGCACAACTCTTCTTT. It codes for CACDVLGDGKASTAQLFF.

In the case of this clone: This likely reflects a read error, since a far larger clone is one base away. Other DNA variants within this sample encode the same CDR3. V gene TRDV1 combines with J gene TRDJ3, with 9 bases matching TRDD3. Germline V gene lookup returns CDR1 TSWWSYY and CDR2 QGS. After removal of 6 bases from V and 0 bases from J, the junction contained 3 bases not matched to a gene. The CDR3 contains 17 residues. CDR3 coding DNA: TGTGCTCTTGGATACTGGGGGAGCTCCTGGGACACCCGACAGATGTTTTTC. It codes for CALGYWGSSWDTRQMFF.

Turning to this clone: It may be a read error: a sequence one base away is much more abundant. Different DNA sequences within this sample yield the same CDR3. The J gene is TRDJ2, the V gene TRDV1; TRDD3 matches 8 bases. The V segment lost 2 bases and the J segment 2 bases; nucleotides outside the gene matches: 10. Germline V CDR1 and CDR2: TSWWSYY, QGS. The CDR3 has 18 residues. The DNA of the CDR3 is TGTGCTCTTGGGGAAGATCCACGCTGGGGGACATTGACAGCACAACTCTTCTTT. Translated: CALGEDPRWGTLTAQLFF.

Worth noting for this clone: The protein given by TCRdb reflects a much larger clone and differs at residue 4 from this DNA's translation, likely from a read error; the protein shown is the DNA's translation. CDR3 region: CACGILGDTLTAQLFF. For the CDR3, the DNA is TGTGCCTGTGGCATACTGGGGGATACTTTGACAGCACAACTCTTCTTT. V gene TRDV2 combines with J gene TRDJ2, with TRDD3 matching 11 bases. Germline values: CDR1 GEAIGNYY, CDR2 EKD. The CDR3 length is 16 residues. Trimming cost V 5 bases and J 0 bases; bases outside gene matches: 4.

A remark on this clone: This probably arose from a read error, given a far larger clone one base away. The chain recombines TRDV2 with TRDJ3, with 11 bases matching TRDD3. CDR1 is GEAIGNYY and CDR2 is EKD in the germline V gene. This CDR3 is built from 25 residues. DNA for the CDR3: TGTGCCTGTGACCCGAAGGCCTTCCTATGGGTCGGAGGTGGGGGATACGCCTGGGACACCCTACAGATGTTTTTC. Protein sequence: CACDPKAFLWVGGGGYAWDTLQMFF.

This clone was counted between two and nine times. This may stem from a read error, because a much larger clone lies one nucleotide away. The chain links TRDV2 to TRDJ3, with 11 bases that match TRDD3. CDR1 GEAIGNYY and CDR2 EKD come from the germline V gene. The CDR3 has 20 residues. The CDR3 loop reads CARDSVRTGGYDWDTRQMFF. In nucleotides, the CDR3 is TGTGCCCGTGACTCGGTTCGTACTGGGGGATATGACTGGGACACCCGACAGATGTTTTTC.

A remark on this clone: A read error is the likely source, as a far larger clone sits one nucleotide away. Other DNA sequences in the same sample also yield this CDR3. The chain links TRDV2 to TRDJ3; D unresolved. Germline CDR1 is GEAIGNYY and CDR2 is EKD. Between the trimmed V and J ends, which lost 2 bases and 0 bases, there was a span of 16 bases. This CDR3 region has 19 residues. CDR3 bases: TGTGCCTGTGACAGGGAAAGGCCCACTAGCTCCTGGGACACCCGACAGATGTTTTTC. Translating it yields CACDRERPTSSWDTRQMFF.

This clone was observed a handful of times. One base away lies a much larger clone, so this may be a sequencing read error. CDR3 amino acids: CALSRASRAPGGYLGYTDKLIF. CDR3 bases: TGTGCCTTAAGTCGGGCGTCTAGAGCTCCTGGGGGATACCTAGGGTACACCGATAAACTCATCTTT. This rearrangement joins TRDV3 to TRDJ1, with TRDD3 matching over 11 bases. The CDR3 sequence is 22 residues long. Germline loops: CDR1 TVYSNPD, CDR2 GDNSRS (reference sequence). V lost 3 bases to trimming and J lost 0 bases; unmatched junction nucleotides: 27.

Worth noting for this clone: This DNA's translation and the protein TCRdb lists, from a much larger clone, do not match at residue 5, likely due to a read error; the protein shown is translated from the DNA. DNA for the CDR3: TGTGCCTGTGACTGTGGATTCTCCTGGGACACCCGACAGATGTTTTTC. Protein sequence: CACDCGFSWDTRQMFF. The J gene is TRDJ3, the V gene TRDV2; the D is unclear. This CDR3 has 16 amino acids. Germline V gene lookup returns CDR1 GEAIGNYY and CDR2 EKD. V gave up 3 bases and J gave up 0 bases, with 8 bases separating them.

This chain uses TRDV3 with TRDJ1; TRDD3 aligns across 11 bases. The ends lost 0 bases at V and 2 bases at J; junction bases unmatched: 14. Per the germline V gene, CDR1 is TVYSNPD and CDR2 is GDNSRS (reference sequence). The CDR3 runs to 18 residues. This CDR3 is CAFSPVGLGDSRTDKLIF. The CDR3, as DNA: TGTGCCTTTAGCCCAGTGGGACTGGGGGATAGTCGAACCGATAAACTCATCTTT.

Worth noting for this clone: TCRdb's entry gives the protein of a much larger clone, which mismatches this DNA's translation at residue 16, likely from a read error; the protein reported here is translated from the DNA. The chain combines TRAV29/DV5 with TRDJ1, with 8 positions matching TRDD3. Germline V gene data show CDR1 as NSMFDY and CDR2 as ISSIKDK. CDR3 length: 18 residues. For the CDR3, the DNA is TGTGCAGCAAGCGCTCTCCTACGAAGGGGATACAGCACCGATAAACCCATCTTT. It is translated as CAASALLRRGYSTDKPIF. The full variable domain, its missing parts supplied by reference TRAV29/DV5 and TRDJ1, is DQQVKQNSPSLSVQEGRISILNCDYTNSMFDYFLWYKKYPAEGPTFLISISSIKDKNEDGRFTVFLNKSAKHLSLHIVPSQPGDSAVYFCAASALLRRGYSTDKPIFGKGTRVTVEP.

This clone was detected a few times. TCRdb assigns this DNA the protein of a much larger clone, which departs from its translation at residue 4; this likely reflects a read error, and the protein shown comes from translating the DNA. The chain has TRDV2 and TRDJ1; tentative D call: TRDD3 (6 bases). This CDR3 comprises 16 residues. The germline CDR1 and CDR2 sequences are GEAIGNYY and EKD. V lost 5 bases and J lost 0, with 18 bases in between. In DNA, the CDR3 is TGTGCCTGTGGCCGGTACTGGGTGACGTACACCGATAAACTCATCTTT. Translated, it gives CACGRYWVTYTDKLIF.

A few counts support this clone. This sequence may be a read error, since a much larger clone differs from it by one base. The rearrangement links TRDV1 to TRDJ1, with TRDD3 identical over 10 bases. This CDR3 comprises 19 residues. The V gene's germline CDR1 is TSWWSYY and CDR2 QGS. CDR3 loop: CALGEPFYGWGIHTDELIF. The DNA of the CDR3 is TGTGCTCTTGGGGAACCTTTCTACGGATGGGGGATACACACCGATGAACTCATCTTT.

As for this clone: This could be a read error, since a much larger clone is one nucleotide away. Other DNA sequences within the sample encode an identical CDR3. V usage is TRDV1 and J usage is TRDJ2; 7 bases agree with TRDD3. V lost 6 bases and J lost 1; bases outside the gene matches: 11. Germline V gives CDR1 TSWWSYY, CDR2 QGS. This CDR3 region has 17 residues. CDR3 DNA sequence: TGTGCTCTTGGACACAACTGGGGTATGGGTTTGACAGCACAACTCTTCTTT. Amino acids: CALGHNWGMGLTAQLFF.

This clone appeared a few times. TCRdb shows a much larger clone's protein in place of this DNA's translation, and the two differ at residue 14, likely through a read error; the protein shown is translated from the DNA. This chain's CDR3 is CACDTNWGIRALTVQLFF. CDR3 sequence (DNA): TGTGCCTGTGACACCAACTGGGGGATACGGGCTTTGACAGTACAACTCTTCTTT. This chain connects TRDV2 to TRDJ2; 13 bases agree with TRDD3. CDR3 length: 18 amino acids. CDR1 is GEAIGNYY and CDR2 is EKD in the germline V gene.

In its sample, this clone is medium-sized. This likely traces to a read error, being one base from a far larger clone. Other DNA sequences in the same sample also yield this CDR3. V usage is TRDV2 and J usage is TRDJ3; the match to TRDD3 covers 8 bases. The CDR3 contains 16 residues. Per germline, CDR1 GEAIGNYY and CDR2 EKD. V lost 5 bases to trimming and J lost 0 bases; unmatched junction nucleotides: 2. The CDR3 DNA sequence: TGTGCCTGTGGCTGGGGGAGCTCCTGGGACACCCGACAGATGTTTTTC. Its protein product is CACGWGSSWDTRQMFF.